This TCR beta chain is drawn from a study of cytomegalovirus exposure and HLA in healthy donors. The V segment lost 7 bases and the J segment 7 bases; nucleotides outside the gene matches: 10. This CDR3 is built from 13 residues. CDR1 is SGHRS, CDR2 YFSETQ, per germline. In this sample, this clone turned up once. Use of 60 Vbeta and 13 Jbeta primers characterized the PCR. Assay used: immunoSEQ multiplex PCR; TCRdb lists only in-frame clones, some missing. The sample yields about 69,000 clones, 68% seen once. The chain is built from TRBV5-1 and TRBJ1-1, with 7 bases identical to TRBD1. This TCR was recovered from a woman aged 25 to 45 in good health and CMV-seronegative. Sequencing was done on a sample of PBMCs. CDR3 region: CASRRQGGSEAFF. The CDR3 DNA sequence: TGCGCCAGCCGCAGACAGGGTGGGAGTGAAGCTTTCTTT. Complete variable domain (other parts from reference TRBV5-1 and TRBJ1-1): KAGVTQTPRYLIKTRGQQVTLSCSPISGHRSVSWYQQTPGQGLQFLFEYFSETQRNKGNFPGRFSGRQFSNSRSEMNVSTLELGDSALYLCASRRQGGSEAFFGQGTRLTVV.